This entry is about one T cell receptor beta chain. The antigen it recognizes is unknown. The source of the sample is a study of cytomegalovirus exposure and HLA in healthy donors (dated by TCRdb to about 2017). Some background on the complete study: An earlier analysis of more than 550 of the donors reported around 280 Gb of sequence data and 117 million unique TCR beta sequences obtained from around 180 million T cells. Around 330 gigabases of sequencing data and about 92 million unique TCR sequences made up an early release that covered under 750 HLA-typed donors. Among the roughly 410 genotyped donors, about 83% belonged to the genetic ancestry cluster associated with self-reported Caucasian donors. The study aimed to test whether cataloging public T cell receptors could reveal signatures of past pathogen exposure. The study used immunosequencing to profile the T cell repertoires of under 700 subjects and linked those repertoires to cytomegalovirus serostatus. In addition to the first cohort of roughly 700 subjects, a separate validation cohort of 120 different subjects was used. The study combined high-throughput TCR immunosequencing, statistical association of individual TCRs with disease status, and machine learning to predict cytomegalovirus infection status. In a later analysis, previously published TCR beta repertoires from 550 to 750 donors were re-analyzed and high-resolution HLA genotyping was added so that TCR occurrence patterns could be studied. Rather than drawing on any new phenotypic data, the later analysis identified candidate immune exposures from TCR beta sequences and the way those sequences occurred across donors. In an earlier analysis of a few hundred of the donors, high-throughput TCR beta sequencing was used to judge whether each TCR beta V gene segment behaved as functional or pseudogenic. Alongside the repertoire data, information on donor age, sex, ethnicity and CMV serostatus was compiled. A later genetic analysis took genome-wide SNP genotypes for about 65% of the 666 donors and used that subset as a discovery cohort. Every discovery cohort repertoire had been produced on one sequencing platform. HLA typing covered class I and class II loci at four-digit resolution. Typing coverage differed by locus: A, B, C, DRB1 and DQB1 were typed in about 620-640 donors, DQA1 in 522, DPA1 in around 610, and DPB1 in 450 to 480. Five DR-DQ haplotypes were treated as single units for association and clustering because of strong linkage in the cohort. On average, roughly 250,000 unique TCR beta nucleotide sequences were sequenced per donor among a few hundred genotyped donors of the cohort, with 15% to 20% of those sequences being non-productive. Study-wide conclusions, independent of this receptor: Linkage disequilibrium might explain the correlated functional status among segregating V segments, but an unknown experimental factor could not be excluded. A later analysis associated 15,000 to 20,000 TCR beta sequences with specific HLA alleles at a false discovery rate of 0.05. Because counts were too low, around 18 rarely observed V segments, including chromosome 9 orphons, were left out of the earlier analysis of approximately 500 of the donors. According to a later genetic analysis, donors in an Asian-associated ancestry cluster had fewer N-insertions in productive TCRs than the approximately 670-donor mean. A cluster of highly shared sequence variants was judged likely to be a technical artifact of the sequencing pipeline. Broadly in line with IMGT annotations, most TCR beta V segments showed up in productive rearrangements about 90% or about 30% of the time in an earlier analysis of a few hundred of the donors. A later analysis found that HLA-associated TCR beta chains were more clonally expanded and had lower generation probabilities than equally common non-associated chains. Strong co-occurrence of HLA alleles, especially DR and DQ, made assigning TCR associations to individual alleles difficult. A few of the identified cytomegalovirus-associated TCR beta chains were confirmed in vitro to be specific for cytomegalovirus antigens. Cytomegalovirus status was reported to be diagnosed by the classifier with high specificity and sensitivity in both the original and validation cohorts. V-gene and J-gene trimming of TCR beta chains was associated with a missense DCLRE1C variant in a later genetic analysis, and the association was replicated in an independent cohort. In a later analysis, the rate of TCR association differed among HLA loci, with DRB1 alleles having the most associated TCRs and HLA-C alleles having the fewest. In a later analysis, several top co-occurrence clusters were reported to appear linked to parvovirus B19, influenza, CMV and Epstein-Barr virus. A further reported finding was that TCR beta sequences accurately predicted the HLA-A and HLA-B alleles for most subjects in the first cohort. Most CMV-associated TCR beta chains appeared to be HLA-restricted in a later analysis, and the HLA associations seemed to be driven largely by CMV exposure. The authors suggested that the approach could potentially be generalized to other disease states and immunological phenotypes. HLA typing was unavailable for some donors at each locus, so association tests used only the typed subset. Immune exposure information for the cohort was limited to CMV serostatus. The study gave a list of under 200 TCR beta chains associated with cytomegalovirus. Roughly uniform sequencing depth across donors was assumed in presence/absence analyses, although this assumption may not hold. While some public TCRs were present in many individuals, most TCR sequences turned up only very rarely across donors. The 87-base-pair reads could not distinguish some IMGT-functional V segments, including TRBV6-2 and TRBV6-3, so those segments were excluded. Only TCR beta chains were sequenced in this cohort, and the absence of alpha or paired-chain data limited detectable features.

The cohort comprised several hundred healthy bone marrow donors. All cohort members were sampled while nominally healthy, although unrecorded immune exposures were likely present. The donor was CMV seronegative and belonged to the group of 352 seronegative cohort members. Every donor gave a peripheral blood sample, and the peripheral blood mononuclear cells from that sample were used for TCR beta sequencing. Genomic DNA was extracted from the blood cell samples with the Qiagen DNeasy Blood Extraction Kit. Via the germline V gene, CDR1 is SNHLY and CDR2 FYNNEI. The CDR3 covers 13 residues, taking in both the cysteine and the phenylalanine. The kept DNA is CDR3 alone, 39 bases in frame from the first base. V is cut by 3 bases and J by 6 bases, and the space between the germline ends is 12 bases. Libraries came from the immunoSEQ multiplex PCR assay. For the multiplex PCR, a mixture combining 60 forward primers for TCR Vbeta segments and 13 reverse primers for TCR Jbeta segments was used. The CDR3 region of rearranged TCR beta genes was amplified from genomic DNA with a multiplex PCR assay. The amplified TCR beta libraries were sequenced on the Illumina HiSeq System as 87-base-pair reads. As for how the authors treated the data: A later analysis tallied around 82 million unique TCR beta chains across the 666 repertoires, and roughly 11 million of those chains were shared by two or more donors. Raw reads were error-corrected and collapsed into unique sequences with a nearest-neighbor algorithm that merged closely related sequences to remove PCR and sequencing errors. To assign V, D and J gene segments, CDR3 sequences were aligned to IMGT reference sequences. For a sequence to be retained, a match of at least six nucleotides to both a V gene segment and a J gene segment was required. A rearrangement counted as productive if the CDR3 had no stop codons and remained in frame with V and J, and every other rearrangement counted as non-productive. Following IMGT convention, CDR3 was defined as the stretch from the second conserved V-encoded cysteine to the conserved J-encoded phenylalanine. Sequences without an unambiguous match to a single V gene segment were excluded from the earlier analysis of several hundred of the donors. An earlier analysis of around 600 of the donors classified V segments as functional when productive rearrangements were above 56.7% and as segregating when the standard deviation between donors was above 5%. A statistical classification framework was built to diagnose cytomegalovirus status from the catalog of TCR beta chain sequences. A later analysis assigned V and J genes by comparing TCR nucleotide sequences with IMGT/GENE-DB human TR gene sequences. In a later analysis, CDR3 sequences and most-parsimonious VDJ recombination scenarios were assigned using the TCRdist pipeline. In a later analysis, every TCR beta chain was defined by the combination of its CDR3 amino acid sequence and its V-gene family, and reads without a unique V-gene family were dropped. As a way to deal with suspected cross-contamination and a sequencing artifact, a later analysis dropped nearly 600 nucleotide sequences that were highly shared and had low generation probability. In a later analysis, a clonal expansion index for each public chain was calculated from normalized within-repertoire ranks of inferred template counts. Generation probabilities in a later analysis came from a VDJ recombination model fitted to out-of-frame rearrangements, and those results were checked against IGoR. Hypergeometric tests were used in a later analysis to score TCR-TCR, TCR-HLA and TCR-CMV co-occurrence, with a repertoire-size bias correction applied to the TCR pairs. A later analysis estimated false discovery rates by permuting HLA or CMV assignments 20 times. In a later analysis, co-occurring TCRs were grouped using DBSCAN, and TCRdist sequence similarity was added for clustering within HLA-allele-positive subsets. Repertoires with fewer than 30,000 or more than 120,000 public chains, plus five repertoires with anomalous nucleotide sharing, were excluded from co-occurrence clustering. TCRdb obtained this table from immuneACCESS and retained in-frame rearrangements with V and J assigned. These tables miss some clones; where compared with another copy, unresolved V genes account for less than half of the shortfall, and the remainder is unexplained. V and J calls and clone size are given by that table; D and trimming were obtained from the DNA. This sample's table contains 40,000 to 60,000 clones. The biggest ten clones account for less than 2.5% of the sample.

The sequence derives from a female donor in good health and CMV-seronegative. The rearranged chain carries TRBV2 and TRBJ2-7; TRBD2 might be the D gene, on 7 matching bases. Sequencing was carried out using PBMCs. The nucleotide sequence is TGTGCCAGCAGTGAGAGGGGGAGGGCCGAGCAGTACTTC. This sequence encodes CASSERGRAEQYF.